The sample holds a few counts of the clone carrying this TCR beta chain. Its target is not known. Trimming took 5 bases from V and 3 from J, leaving 11 bases between them. In germline, CDR1 is MNHEY, CDR2 SMNVEV (reference sequence). CDR3 length: 13 residues. Ligated cDNA underwent four rounds of PCR with nested alpha and beta constant region primers and SP2. Blood and skin TCR RNA was reverse transcribed with alpha and beta constant primers. A single record per CDR3 protein comes from TCRdb applying MiXCR to the 5' RACE reads. The sample has more than 50,000 distinct CDR3 sequences, roughly 7% seen once. This entry belongs to a study of naive and memory T cell subsets. The library had UMIs added by 3' ligation of an oligonucleotide to TCR cDNA. Whole blood, 2 to 2.5 ml, came from adult healthy volunteers. Cells were not sorted; total RNA input targeted about 1 to 1000 ng. Study-wide points: Potentially, T cell activation and differentiation skew this RNA-based measurement.

The genes are TRBV27 and TRBJ2-7; D remains unclear. This clonotype was obtained from a male donor in good health. The DNA of the CDR3 is TGTGCCAGCAGTCCCCTGACAAGCTACGAGCAGTACTTC. This encodes CASSPLTSYEQYF.